Below, one T cell receptor beta chain is given with its context. Its antigen is unknown. Clones were read by immunoSEQ multiplex PCR, and TCRdb kept only the in-frame ones, dropping some. The data show roughly 120,000 clones, 85% to 90% seen once. The germline CDR1 and CDR2 sequences are SNHLY and FYNNEI. The CDR3 loop spans 16 amino acids. J was trimmed by 1 base and V by 6 bases; bases with no gene match: 6. This record comes from a study of cytomegalovirus exposure and HLA in healthy donors. Study-wide findings and caveats: It was reported that the classifier diagnosed cytomegalovirus status with high specificity and sensitivity in both the original and validation cohorts. It was approximately 150 TCR beta chains that were listed as cytomegalovirus-associated. Three chains linked to CMV were shown in vitro to be specific for CMV antigens.

The sample consisted of PBMCs. The rearrangement links TRBV2 to TRBJ2-3, with 11 bases that match TRBD2. The receptor comes from a woman aged 18-29 years in good health and CMV-seropositive. The CDR3 spells CASRGGTSGRTDTQYF. The CDR3, as DNA: TGTGCCAGCAGGGGGGGGACTAGCGGTCGCACAGATACGCAGTATTTT.